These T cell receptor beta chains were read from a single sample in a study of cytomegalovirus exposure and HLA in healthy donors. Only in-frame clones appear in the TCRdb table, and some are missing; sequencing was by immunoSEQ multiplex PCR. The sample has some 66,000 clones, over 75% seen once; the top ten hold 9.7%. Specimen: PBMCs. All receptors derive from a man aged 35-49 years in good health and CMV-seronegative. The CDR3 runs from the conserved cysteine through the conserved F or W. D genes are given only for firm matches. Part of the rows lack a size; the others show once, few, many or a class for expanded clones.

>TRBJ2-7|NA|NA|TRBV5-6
CASSFSRQGTRYEQYF
TGTGCCAGCAGCTTCTCTCGACAAGGGACAAGATACGAGCAGTACTTC
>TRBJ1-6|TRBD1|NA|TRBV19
CASSFNLVPGQLNSPLHF
TGTGCCAGTAGTTTTAACTTAGTCCCGGGACAGCTAAATTCACCCCTCCACTTT
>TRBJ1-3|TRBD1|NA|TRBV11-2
CASTSTGRGNTIYF
TGTGCCAGCACCTCGACAGGGCGTGGAAACACCATATATTTT
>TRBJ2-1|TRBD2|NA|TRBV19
CASTPGLAGGGEDSYNEQFF
TGTGCCAGTACTCCCGGACTAGCGGGAGGGGGGGAGGACTCCTACAATGAGCAGTTCTTC
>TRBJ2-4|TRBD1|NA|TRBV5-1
CASSLGGTAQNIQYF
TGCGCCAGCAGCTTGGGAGGGACAGCGCAAAACATTCAGTACTTC
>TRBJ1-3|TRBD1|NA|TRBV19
CASTYTGDNLSSGNTIYF
TGTGCCAGTACCTATACAGGGGACAATCTCTCCTCTGGAAACACCATATATTTT
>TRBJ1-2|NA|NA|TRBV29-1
CSVEALQGFVGYTF
TGCAGCGTTGAAGCTCTCCAGGGATTCGTTGGCTACACCTTC
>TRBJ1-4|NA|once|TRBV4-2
CASSQAGIWDEKLFF
TGTGCCAGCAGCCAGGCAGGGATTTGGGATGAAAAACTGTTTTTT
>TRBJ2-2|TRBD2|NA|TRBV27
CASSLRLADNTGELFF
TGTGCCAGCAGTCTCCGACTAGCGGATAACACCGGGGAGCTGTTTTTT
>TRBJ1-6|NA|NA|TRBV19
CASSPRGGQNSPLHF
TGTGCCAGTAGTCCCCGGGGGGGCCAAAATTCACCCCTCCACTTT
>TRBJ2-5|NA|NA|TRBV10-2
CASSESGRGQETQYF
TGCGCCAGCAGTGAGTCTGGTAGGGGACAAGAGACCCAGTACTTC
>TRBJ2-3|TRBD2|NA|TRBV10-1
CASSRTLGLAGSTDTQYF
TGCGCCAGCAGCCGTACGCTCGGACTAGCGGGTAGCACAGATACGCAGTATTTT
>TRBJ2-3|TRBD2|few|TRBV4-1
CASSQRSGLTVTDTQYF
TGCGCCAGCAGCCAAAGATCGGGACTAACAGTCACAGATACGCAGTATTTT
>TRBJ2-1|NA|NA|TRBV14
CASSQDMEGRISEISYNEQFF
TGTGCCAGCAGCCAAGATATGGAGGGGCGAATATCCGAAATCTCCTACAATGAGCAGTTCTTC
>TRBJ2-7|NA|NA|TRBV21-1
CASRYRDRGPNEQYF
TGTGCCAGCAGATACCGGGACAGGGGACCCAACGAGCAGTACTTC
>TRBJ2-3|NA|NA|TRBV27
CASSTLAPTGSTDTQYF
TGTGCCAGCAGTACACTAGCCCCGACAGGGAGCACAGATACGCAGTATTTT
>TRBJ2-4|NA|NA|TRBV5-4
CASSLGAGANIQYF
TGTGCCAGCAGCTTGGGGGCAGGGGCTAACATTCAGTACTTC
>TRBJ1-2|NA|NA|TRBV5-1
CASSVDGTNYGYTF
TGCGCCAGCAGCGTGGACGGTACTAACTATGGCTACACCTTC
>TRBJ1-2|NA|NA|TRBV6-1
CASSPRRNGYTF
TGTGCCAGCAGTCCTCGCAGGAATGGCTACACCTTC
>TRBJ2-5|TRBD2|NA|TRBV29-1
CSVGPWEGQETQYF
TGCAGCGTTGGGCCGTGGGAGGGACAAGAGACCCAGTACTTC
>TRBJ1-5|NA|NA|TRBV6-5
CASSGVTGNQPQHF
TGTGCCAGCAGTGGCGTGACAGGCAATCAGCCCCAGCATTTT
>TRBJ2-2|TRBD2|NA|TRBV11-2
CASSPRSAGGTGELFF
TGTGCCAGCAGCCCCCGCTCGGCGGGAGGGACCGGGGAGCTGTTTTTT
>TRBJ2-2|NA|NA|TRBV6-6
CASSLRTSSTGELFF
TGTGCCAGCAGTTTACGAACTAGCTCCACCGGGGAGCTGTTTTTT
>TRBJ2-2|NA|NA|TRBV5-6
CASSLVGWEVTSGELFF
TGTGCCAGCAGCTTGGTGGGGTGGGAGGTCACGTCCGGGGAGCTGTTTTTT
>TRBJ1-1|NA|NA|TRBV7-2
CASSLEREGYGSAFF
TGTGCCAGCAGCTTAGAGAGGGAGGGGTACGGATCAGCTTTCTTT
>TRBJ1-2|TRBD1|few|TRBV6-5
CASSYRGRTNGYTF
TGTGCCAGCAGTTACAGGGGGCGCACGAATGGCTACACCTTC
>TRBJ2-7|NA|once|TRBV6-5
CASSFRESYEQYF
TGTGCCAGCAGTTTCCGGGAATCCTACGAGCAGTACTTC
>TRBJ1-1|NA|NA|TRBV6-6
CASSYSGGRVAFF
TGTGCCAGCAGTTACTCGGGAGGTCGTGTAGCTTTCTTT
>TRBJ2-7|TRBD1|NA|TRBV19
CASSMGTGDYEQYF
TGTGCCAGTAGTATGGGGACAGGGGACTACGAGCAGTACTTC
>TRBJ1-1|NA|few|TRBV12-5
CASGLWTHGEAFF
TGTGCTAGTGGTTTGTGGACTCATGGTGAAGCTTTCTTT
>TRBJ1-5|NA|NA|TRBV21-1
CASSPETGGAARPQHF
TGTGCCAGCAGCCCGGAGACAGGGGGAGCCGCTCGGCCCCAGCATTTT
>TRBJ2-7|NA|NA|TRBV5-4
CASSSRGSSYEQYF
TGTGCCAGCAGCAGCCGTGGTAGCTCCTACGAGCAGTACTTC
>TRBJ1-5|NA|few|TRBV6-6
CASSYSSGGHQPQHF
TGTGCCAGCAGTTACTCGTCGGGGGGCCATCAGCCCCAGCATTTT
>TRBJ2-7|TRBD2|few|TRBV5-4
CASSSNLAGGYYEQYF
TGTGCCAGCAGCTCGAATTTAGCGGGAGGGTACTACGAGCAGTACTTC
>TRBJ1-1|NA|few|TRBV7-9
CASSLMGGQEAFF
TGTGCCAGCAGCTTAATGGGAGGCCAAGAAGCTTTCTTT
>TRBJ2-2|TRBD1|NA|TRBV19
CASRDRGRPGELFF
TGTGCCAGTAGGGACAGGGGGCGCCCCGGGGAGCTGTTTTTT
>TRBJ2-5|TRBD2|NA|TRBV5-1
CASSPRLAGDQETQYF
TGCGCCAGCAGCCCCCGACTAGCGGGGGACCAAGAGACCCAGTACTTC
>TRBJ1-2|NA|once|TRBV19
CASRRVDYGYTF
TGTGCCAGTAGGCGGGTCGATTATGGCTACACCTTC
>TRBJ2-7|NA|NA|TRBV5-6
CASSLNGNSYEQYF
TGTGCCAGCAGCTTGAACGGGAACTCCTACGAGCAGTACTTC
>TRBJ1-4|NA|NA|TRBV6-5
CASTGGTLGEKLFF
TGTGCCAGCACCGGAGGGACCCTGGGTGAAAAACTGTTTTTT